The sequence of this T cell receptor beta chain was determined in a study of cytomegalovirus exposure and HLA in healthy donors. Only in-frame clones appear in the TCRdb table, and some are missing; sequencing was by immunoSEQ multiplex PCR. Of about 63,000 clones in the sample, about 89% are singletons; the top ten hold roughly 1.2%. Germline CDR1 and CDR2: MNHEY and SMNVEV (reference sequence). The CDR3 is made up of 16 amino acids. The V and J ends lost 2 bases and 5 bases respectively, with 19 bases between them. The receptor was derived from a woman in her late teens or twenties in good health and CMV-seronegative. The chain carries TRBV27 and TRBJ2-7; a weak D match, TRBD1 (7 bases). Sequences were obtained from PBMCs. The CDR3 here is CASSLRGVRGVDEQYF. CDR3 sequence (DNA): TGTGCCAGCAGTTTACGTGGGGTCAGGGGGGTAGACGAGCAGTACTTC.